These T cell receptor beta chains were read from a single sample in a study of blood T cell repertoires in COVID-19. TCRdb's copy holds only in-frame clones and misses some; the assay was immunoSEQ multiplex PCR. The sample holds fewer than 250,000 clones, approximately 91% seen once. Sequencing was performed on peripheral blood. The receptors stem from a man under 40 with acute or convalescent COVID-19. CDR3s include the opening cysteine and the closing phenylalanine or tryptophan.

V gene	J gene	CDR3 protein
TRBV5-1	TRBJ2-1	CASRYPGLENNEQFF
TRBV30	TRBJ1-5	CAWKGQGRSQPQHF
TRBV9	TRBJ2-1	CASSVVGDNYNEQFF
TRBV28	TRBJ1-4	CAVQGWGNEKLFF
TRBV30	TRBJ2-4	CACLGTGQNIQYF
TRBV7-3	TRBJ2-1	CASSARNEQFF
TRBV7-6	TRBJ2-3	CASSLAGGRVADTQYF
TRBV30	TRBJ1-6	CAWSGQQNSPLHF
TRBV3-1/TRBV3-2	TRBJ2-7	CASSRQGGSYEQYF
TRBV3-1/TRBV3-2	TRBJ2-5	CASSPVGGGKETQYF
TRBV5-1	TRBJ1-1	CASSLEGVTEAFF
TRBV9	TRBJ2-1	CASSPRQGAFNEQFF
TRBV24-1	TRBJ2-1	CATSDPGRSYNEQFF
TRBV6-1	TRBJ2-2	CASSEGAPGELFF
TRBV27	TRBJ1-4	CASSLGGATNEKLFF
TRBV10-3	TRBJ1-5	CAISEGQYNQPQHF
TRBV10-2	TRBJ2-7	CASSSLGTGPYEQYF
TRBV28	TRBJ1-1	CASSFHTGVLNTEAFF
TRBV27	TRBJ2-7	CASSSRLLNYEQYF
TRBV6-5	TRBJ2-5	CASSRQRTQETQYF
TRBV28	TRBJ1-2	CASSLSRPGANYGYTF
TRBV5-1	TRBJ2-3	CASGPGGSTDTQYF
TRBV5-4	TRBJ2-3	CASSLMSGVADTQYF
TRBV14	TRBJ2-7	CASSRQGLYEQYF
TRBV6-5	TRBJ1-2	CASSYSTQPYGYTF
TRBV7-3	TRBJ1-2	CASSPGGSNYGYTF
TRBV7-8	TRBJ2-1	CASRATGGTWGEQFF
TRBV5-1	TRBJ1-4	CASSLARSRDSREKLFF
TRBV29-1	TRBJ2-7	CSVGLAGDEQYF
TRBV19	TRBJ2-1	CASFGQGYNEQFF
TRBV2	TRBJ1-6	CASSEARSSPLHF
TRBV3-1/TRBV3-2	TRBJ1-3	CASSQGVFGRENTIYF
TRBV12-3/TRBV12-4	TRBJ2-3	CASLGPSTDTQYF
TRBV24-1	TRBJ2-1	CATSDFGQYNEQFF
TRBV29-1	TRBJ2-6	CSVVTVAGGANVLTF
TRBV30	TRBJ1-5	CAWSHAGGGQPQHF
TRBV5-1	TRBJ1-2	CASSLPAGGNYGYTF
TRBV7-8	TRBJ1-6	CASSIRDSSYNSPLHF
TRBV28	TRBJ1-2	CASSLTAPTAYGYTF
TRBV15	TRBJ1-4	CATSRGDSLNEKLFF
TRBV30	TRBJ2-7	CAWSLGVAGFYEQYF